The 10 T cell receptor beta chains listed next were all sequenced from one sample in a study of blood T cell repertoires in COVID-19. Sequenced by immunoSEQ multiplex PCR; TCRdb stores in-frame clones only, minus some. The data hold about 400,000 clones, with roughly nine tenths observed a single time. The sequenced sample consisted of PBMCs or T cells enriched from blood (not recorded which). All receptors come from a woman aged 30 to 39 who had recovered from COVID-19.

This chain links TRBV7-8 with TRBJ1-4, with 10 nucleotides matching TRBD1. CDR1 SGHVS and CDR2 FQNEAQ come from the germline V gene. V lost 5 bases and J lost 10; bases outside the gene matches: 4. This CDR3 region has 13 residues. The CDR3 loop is CASSEWTGGKLFF. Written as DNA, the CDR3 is TGTGCCAGCAGCGAGTGGACAGGGGGAAAACTGTTTTTT. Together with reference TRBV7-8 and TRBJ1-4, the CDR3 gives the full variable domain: GAGVSQSPRYKVAKRGQDVALRCDPISGHVSLFWYQQALGQGPEFLTYFQNEAQLDKSGLPSDRFFAERPEGSVSTLKIQRTQQEDSAVYLCASSEWTGGKLFFGSGTQLSVL.

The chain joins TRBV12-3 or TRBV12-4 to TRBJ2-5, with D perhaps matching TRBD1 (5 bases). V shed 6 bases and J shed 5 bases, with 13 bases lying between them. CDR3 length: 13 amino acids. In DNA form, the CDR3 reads TGTGCCAGCAGGGCCAGACCAGGGGAGACCCAGTACTTC. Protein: CASRARPGETQYF.

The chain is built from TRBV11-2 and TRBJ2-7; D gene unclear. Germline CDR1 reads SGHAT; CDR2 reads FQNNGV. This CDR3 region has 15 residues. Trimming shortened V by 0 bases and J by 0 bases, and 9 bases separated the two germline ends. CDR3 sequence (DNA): TGTGCCAGCAGCTTAGACAGGCCACGCTCCTACGAGCAGTACTTC. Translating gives CASSLDRPRSYEQYF.

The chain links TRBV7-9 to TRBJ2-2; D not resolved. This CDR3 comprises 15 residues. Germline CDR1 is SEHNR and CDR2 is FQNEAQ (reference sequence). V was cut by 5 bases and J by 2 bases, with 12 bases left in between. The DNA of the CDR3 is TGTGCCAGCAGCCCCTATAGCCTCAACACCGGGGAGCTGTTTTTT. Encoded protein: CASSPYSLNTGELFF.

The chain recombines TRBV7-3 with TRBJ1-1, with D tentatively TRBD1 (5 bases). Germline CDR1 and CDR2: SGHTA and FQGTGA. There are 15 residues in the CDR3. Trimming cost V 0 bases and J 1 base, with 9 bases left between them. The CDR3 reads CASSLTPGPNTEAFF. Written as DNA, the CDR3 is TGTGCCAGCAGCTTAACGCCAGGGCCGAACACTGAAGCTTTCTTT.

The CDR3 DNA sequence: TGTGCCAGCAGCCAAGATATGATCGGGCTAGCGGGAGGGGATGAGCAGTTCTTC. Protein sequence: CASSQDMIGLAGGDEQFF. The chain couples TRBV4-2 to TRBJ2-1; 12 nucleotides match TRBD2. The CDR3 is 18 residues long. Germline-derived CDR1 and CDR2 are LGHNA and YNFKEQ. V was clipped by 0 bases and J by 8 bases; unmatched bases: 11.

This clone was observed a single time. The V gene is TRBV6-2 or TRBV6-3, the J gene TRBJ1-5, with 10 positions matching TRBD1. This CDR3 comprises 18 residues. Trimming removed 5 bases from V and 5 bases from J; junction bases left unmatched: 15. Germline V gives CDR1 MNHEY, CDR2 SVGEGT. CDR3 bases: TGTGCCAGCAGTACTGACAGGGGGCAAGGGTATGTTGATCAGCCCCAGCATTTT. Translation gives CASSTDRGQGYVDQPQHF.

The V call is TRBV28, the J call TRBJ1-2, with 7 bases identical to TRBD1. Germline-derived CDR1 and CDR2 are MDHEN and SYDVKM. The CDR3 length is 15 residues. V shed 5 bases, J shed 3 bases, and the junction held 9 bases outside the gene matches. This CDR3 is CASSHFAGGDYGYTF. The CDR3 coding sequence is TGTGCCAGCAGTCATTTTGCAGGGGGAGACTATGGCTACACCTTC.

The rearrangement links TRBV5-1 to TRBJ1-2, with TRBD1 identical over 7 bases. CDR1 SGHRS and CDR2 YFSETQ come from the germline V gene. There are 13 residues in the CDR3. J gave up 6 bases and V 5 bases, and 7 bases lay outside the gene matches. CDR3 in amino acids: CASSPDRVDGYTF. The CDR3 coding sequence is TGCGCCAGCAGTCCTGACAGGGTCGATGGCTACACCTTC.

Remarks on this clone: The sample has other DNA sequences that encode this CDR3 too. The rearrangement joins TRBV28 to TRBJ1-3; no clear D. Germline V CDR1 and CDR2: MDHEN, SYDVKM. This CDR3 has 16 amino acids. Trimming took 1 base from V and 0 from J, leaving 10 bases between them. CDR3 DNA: TGTGCCAGCAGTTTATCGGGAGGGAGCTCTGGAAACACCATATATTTT. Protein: CASSLSGGSSGNTIYF.